These 17 T cell receptor beta chains were sequenced from one sample in a study of siplizumab effects on memory and regulatory T cells. Produced via immunoSEQ multiplex PCR; TCRdb's table is partial and in-frame only. The sample lists nearly 85,000 clones; approximately 95% were seen once. Sequencing was carried out using CD8+ T cells sorted from blood. The receptors shown here come from a human donor in good health.

The chain employs TRBV7-2 and TRBJ2-1, with TRBD2 identical over 12 bases. Germline values: CDR1 SGHTA, CDR2 FQGNSA. The CDR3 spans 15 residues. After removal of 1 base from V and 9 bases from J, the junction contained 4 bases not matched to a gene. As DNA, the CDR3 is TGTGCCAGCAGCTTAGGACTAGCGGGAGAGGTTGAGCAGTTCTTC. It translates to CASSLGLAGEVEQFF. The full variable domain, with the rest looked up from reference TRBV7-2 and TRBJ2-1, is GAGVSQSPSNKVTEKGKDVELRCDPISGHTALYWYRQSLGQGLEFLIYFQGNSAPDKSGLPSDRFSAERTGGSVSTLTIQRTQQEDSAVYLCASSLGLAGEVEQFFGPGTRLTVL.

The genes are TRBV6-1 and TRBJ1-2; D unresolved. The germline CDR1 and CDR2 sequences are MNHNS and SASEGT. Trimming stripped 2 bases from V and 7 bases from J, with 29 bases between. This CDR3 region has 19 residues. As DNA, the CDR3 is TGTGCCAGCAGTGAACAATTTTGGGAGTCAGCCGCCAAAATACGTGGCTACACCTTC. As protein: CASSEQFWESAAKIRGYTF.

The genes are TRBV5-4 and TRBJ2-2; 8 bases fit TRBD1. CDR3 size: 16 residues. Trimming at V came to 3 bases and at J to 6 bases, leaving 10 bases not matched to a gene. Germline V gene lookup returns CDR1 SGHNT and CDR2 YYREEE (reference sequence). Here the CDR3 reads CASSSWTGPRAGELFF. The CDR3 DNA reads as TGTGCCAGCAGCTCATGGACAGGGCCCCGCGCCGGGGAGCTGTTTTTT.

This clone was seen once. The genes are TRBV19 and TRBJ2-7; the match to TRBD1 covers 7 bases. The CDR3 consists of 13 residues. CDR1 is LNHDA, CDR2 SQIVND, per germline (reference sequence). V dropped 5 bases and J dropped 6; count of bases not matched to a gene: 7. Written as DNA, the CDR3 is TGTGCCAGTAGTCAAGGGGGCCCGGTCGAGCAGTACTTC. This gives the protein CASSQGGPVEQYF.

This chain connects TRBV6-6 to TRBJ2-2; perhaps D is TRBD1 or TRBD2 (5 bases each). The CDR3 spans 14 residues. CDR1 and CDR2 from the germline V gene are MNHNY and SVGAGI (reference sequence). DNA for the CDR3: TGTGCGGCCGGGGCGACCGCGAACACCGGGGAGCTGTTTTTT. Its translation is CAAGATANTGELFF.

J is TRBJ2-7 and V is TRBV2, with D maybe TRBD1 (5 bases). Trimming pared 6 bases from V and 0 bases from J, leaving 15 bases between. The CDR3 sequence is 15 residues long. Germline V gene data show CDR1 as SNHLY and CDR2 as FYNNEI. CDR3 loop: CASRVLDSSSYEQYF. CDR3 nucleotides: TGTGCCAGCAGAGTCCTCGACAGCAGCTCCTACGAGCAGTACTTC.

The rearrangement uses TRBV6-1 and TRBJ2-1, with a tentative D call TRBD2 (5 bases). This CDR3 comprises 15 residues. The germline gives CDR1 MNHNS, CDR2 SASEGT. V lost 4 bases to trimming and J lost 4 bases, with 14 bases between them. Here the CDR3 DNA reads TGTGCCAGCAGTGTCCCCCCGGACTTTTACAATGAGCAGTTCTTC. This translates into CASSVPPDFYNEQFF.

The rearrangement uses TRBV7-9 and TRBJ2-6; 12 bases align to TRBD2. Trimming cost V 5 bases and J 0 bases; bases outside gene matches: 5. The CDR3 is 18 amino acids. The germline V gene has CDR1 SEHNR and CDR2 FQNEAQ (reference sequence). The CDR3 DNA follows: TGTGCCAGCAGCGTTCGGACTAGCGGGATCTCTGGGGCCAACGTCCTGACTTTC. Protein sequence: CASSVRTSGISGANVLTF.

V usage is TRBV12-1 and J usage is TRBJ2-5. TRBV12-1 is assigned pseudogene status. The CDR3 length is 17 residues. The CDR3 here is CASSLVPRTEGQETQYF. The CDR3 DNA is TGTGCCAGCAGCCTCGTACCTAGGACGGAAGGTCAAGAGACCCAGTACTTC.

The V gene is TRBV15, the J gene TRBJ2-1; no reliable D call. CDR1 is LNHNV and CDR2 is YYDKDF in the germline V gene (reference sequence). CDR3 length equals 13 residues. V lost 1 base and J 6 bases, leaving 7 bases between the germline ends. CDR3 coding DNA: TGTGCCACCAGCAGAGGACTGTTCAATGAGCAGTTCTTC. Translating gives CATSRGLFNEQFF.

The sample holds one count of this clone. V is TRBV28 and J is TRBJ2-5, with D maybe TRBD1 (5 bases). The V and J ends lost 2 bases and 0 bases respectively, with 7 bases between them. The length of the CDR3 is 14 residues. Germline loops: CDR1 MDHEN, CDR2 SYDVKM. The CDR3 spells CASSLDRNQETQYF. Here the CDR3 DNA reads TGTGCCAGCAGTTTAGACAGAAACCAAGAGACCCAGTACTTC.

CDR3 in DNA: TGCGCCAGCAGCCAAGAGGACAGGAACACCGGGGAGCTGTTTTTT. Translated, it gives CASSQEDRNTGELFF. This rearrangement joins TRBV4-1 to TRBJ2-2; possibly TRBD1 for D (6 bases). Trimming took 0 bases from V and 1 from J, leaving 6 bases between them. Germline values: CDR1 MGHRA, CDR2 YSYEKL. The CDR3 runs 15 residues.

The chain recombines TRBV27 with TRBJ2-1; D is undetermined. CDR1 and CDR2 (germline): MNHEY, SMNVEV (reference sequence). This CDR3 is built from 15 residues. The germline V and J ends were trimmed by 0 bases and 6 bases, with 12 bases remaining between them. The CDR3 sequence: CASSLSGYLGNEQFF. The DNA for the CDR3 is TGTGCCAGCAGTTTATCGGGGTATTTGGGCAATGAGCAGTTCTTC.

The chain joins TRBV9 to TRBJ2-3; no definite D call. The V end was cut by 0 bases, the J end by 2 bases, with 10 bases between. Germline V gene sequence: CDR1 SGDLS, CDR2 YYNGEE. This CDR3 spans 15 amino acids. DNA of the CDR3: TGTGCCAGCAGCGTAGCGACCTCATACACAGATACGCAGTATTTT. It encodes CASSVATSYTDTQYF.

This clone was seen a single time. This chain connects TRBV5-6 to TRBJ2-7, with TRBD1 matching over 7 bases. With V trimmed by 4 bases and J by 4 bases, 5 bases remained unmatched. The CDR3 has 13 amino acids. Germline V gives CDR1 SGHDT, CDR2 YYEEEE. The CDR3 reads CASSQGDGYEQYF. The CDR3 DNA reads TGTGCCAGCAGCCAGGGGGATGGTTACGAGCAGTACTTC.

The V call is TRBV13, the J call TRBJ2-5, with 9 nucleotides matching TRBD1. The CDR3 extends over 16 amino acids. The germline V gene has CDR1 PRHDT and CDR2 FYEKMQ (reference sequence). V lost 4 bases, J lost 0 bases, and 6 bases stayed unmatched. CDR3 region: CASSSTGGMYQETQYF. In nucleotides, the CDR3 is TGTGCCAGCAGCTCTACAGGGGGCATGTACCAAGAGACCCAGTACTTC.

The chain carries TRBV7-9 and TRBJ2-7, with a possible D match to TRBD1 (5 bases). The V gene's germline CDR1 is SEHNR and CDR2 FQNEAQ (reference sequence). This CDR3 comprises 13 residues. Trimming left V 5 bases short and J 1 base short, with 9 bases between. CDR3 in DNA: TGTGCCAGCAGCCCCAGGGTATCCTACGAGCAGTACTTC. This encodes CASSPRVSYEQYF.